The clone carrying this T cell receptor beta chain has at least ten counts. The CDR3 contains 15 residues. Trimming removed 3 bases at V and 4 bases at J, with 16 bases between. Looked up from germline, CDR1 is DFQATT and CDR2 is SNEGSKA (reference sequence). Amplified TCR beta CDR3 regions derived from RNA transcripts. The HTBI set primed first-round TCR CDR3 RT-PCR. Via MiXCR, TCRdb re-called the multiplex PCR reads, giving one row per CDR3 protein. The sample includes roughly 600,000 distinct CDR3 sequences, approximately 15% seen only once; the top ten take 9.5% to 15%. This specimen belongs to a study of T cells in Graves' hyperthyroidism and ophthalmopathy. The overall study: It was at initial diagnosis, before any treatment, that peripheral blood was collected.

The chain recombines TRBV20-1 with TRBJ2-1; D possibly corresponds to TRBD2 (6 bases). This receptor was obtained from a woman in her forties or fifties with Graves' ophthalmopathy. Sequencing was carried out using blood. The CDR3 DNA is TGCAGTGCTAGTGAGGCTAGCGTCTTTTACAATGAGCAGTTCTTC. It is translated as CSASEASVFYNEQFF.